This TCR beta chain comes out of a study of shared clonotypes between healthy human individuals. Study-level background: Donor composition was two women and a few men, aged 18 to 49.

Study-level points and caveats: Shared across a few donors were around 5% of the naive CD4 clonotypes.

The germline CDR1 and CDR2 sequences are SGHTA and FQGNSA. V was shortened by 5 bases and J by 5 bases, with 15 bases between the two germline ends. The CDR3 loop spans 15 amino acids. The table came from immunoSEQ multiplex PCR; TCRdb's copy has only in-frame clones and leaves some out. The repertoire includes some 1.5 million clones, around 95% of them detected once, and approximately 1% sits in the top ten. Notes on this clone: Its cognate antigen is unknown.

The clonotype comes from a man aged 30-40 years in good health. The sequenced sample consisted of naive CD4+ T cells sorted from blood. Subset: CD45RA+ positively selected. This chain connects TRBV7-2 to TRBJ1-4; D perhaps matches TRBD1 (6 bases). The CDR3, as DNA: TGTGCCAGCAGCCCCCGGGGGCGGGGGAATGAAAAACTGTTTTTT. It yields the protein CASSPRGRGNEKLFF.